These 5 T cell receptor beta chains came from one sample sequenced in a study of OX40 agonist ivuxolimab in advanced cancers. Profiling relied on immunoSEQ multiplex PCR, and the TCRdb table lists in-frame clones only, not all of them. The sample shows tens of thousands of clones, approximately 78% of them seen only once. The specimen comprised CD4+ or CD8+ T cells sorted from blood, sampled in a trial of the OX40 agonist ivuxolimab. All receptors come from an adult with an advanced solid tumor such as melanoma, head and neck, liver or kidney cancer.

The chain couples TRBV18 to TRBJ1-2, with 10 bases that match TRBD1. V lost 1 base to trimming and J lost 8 bases; unmatched junction nucleotides: 13. The germline V gene encodes CDR1 KGHSH and CDR2 LQKENI. This CDR3 has 17 residues. The CDR3 loop is CASSPQSTGGSARGYTF. In nucleotides, the CDR3 is TGTGCCAGCTCACCACAGTCGACAGGGGGCTCGGCGCGGGGCTACACCTTC.

The CDR3 here is CASSYFIGGEAFF. CDR3 bases: TGTGCCAGCAGTTACTTCATCGGGGGTGAAGCTTTCTTT. This sequence joins TRBV6-5 and TRBJ1-1; D might be TRBD1 (5 bases). The CDR3 spans 13 residues. Deletions cut 1 base from V and 7 bases from J, with 10 bases between. Germline V gene sequence: CDR1 MNHEY, CDR2 SVGAGI.

The chain combines TRBV29-1 with TRBJ1-2; D is ambiguous. Looked up from germline, CDR1 is SQVTM and CDR2 is ANQGSEA. V lost 2 bases, J lost 2 bases, and 6 bases lay in between. The CDR3 contains 12 residues. The CDR3 bases are TGCAGCGTTGAATCCCAGAACTATGGCTACACCTTC. This sequence encodes CSVESQNYGYTF.

V and J are TRBV2 and TRBJ2-4; tentatively, D is TRBD1 (5 bases). The CDR3 spans 18 residues. The ends were cut back, 0 bases at V and 0 bases at J, with 15 bases in the middle. The germline gives CDR1 SNHLY, CDR2 FYNNEI. The CDR3 protein is CASSEAVQGRIAKNIQYF. DNA for the CDR3: TGTGCCAGCAGTGAAGCGGTCCAGGGCCGTATAGCCAAAAACATTCAGTACTTC. Together with reference TRBV2 and TRBJ2-4, the CDR3 gives the full variable domain: EPEVTQTPSHQVTQMGQEVILRCVPISNHLYFYWYRQILGQKVEFLVSFYNNEISEKSEIFDDQFSVERPDGSNFTLKIRSTKLEDSAMYFCASSEAVQGRIAKNIQYFGAGTRLSVL.

The chain is built from TRBV19 and TRBJ2-7, with D possibly TRBD2 on 5 matching bases. CDR1 and CDR2 from the germline V gene are LNHDA and SQIVND (reference sequence). This CDR3 is 14 amino acids long. V was cut by 3 bases and J by 3 bases, with 12 bases left in between. The CDR3 here is CASSIFKGDYEQYF. As DNA, the CDR3 is TGTGCCAGTAGTATCTTTAAGGGAGACTACGAGCAGTACTTC.